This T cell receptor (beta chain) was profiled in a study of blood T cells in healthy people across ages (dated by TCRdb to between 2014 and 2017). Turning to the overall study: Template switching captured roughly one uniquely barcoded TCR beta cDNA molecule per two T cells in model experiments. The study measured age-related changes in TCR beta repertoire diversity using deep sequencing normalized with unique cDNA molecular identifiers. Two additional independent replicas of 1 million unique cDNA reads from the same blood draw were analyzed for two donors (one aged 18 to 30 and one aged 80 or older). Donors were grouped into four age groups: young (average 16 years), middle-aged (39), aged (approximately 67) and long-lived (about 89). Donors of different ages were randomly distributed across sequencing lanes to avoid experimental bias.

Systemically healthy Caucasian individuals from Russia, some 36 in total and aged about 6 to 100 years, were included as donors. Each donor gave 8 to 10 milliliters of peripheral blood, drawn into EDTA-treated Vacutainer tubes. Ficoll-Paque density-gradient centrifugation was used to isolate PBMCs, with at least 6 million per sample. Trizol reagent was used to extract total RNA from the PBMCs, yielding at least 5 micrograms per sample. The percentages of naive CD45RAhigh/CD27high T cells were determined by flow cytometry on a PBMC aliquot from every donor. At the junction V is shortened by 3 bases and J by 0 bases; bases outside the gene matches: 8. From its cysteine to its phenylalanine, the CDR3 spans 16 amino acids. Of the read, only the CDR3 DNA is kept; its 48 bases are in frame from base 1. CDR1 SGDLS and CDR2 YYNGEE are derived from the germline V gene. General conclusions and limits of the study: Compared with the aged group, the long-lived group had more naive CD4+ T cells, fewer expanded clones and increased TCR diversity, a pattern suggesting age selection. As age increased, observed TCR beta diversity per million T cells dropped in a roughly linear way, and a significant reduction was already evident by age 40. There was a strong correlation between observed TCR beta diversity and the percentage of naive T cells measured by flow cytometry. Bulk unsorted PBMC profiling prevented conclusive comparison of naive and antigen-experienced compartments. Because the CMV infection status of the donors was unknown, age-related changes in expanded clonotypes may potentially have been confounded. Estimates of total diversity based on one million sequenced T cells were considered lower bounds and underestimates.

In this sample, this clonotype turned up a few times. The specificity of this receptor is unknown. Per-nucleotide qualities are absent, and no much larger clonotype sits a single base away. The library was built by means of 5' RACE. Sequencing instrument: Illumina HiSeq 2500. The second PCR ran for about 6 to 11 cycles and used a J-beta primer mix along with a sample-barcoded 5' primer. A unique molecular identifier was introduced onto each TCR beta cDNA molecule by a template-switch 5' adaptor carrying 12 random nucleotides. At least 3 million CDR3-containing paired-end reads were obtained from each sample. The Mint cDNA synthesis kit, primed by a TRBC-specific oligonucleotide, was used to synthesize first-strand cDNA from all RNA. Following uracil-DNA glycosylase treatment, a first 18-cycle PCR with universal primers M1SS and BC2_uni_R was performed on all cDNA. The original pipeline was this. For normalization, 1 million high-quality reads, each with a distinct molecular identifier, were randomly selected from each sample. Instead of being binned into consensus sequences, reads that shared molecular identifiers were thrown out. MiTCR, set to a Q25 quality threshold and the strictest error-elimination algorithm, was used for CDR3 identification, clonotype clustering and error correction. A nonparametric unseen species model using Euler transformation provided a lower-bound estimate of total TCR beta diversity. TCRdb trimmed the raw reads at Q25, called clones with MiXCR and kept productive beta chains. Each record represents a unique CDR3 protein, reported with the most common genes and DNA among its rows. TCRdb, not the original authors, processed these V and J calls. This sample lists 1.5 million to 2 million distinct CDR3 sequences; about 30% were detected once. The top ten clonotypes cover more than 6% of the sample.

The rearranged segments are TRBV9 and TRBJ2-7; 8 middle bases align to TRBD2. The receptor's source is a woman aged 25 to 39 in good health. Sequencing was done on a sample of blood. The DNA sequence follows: TGTGCCAGCAGCGCGAGCGGGGGCCCCGCCTCCTACGAGCAGTACTTC. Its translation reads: CASSASGGPASYEQYF.